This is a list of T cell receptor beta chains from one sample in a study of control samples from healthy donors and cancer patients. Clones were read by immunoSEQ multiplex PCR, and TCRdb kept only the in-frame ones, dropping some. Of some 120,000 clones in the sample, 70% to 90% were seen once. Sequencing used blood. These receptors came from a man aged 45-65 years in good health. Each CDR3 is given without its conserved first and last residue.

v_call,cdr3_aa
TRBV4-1,ASSQGVVYEQY
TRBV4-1,ASSQYSQGRVTGNEQF
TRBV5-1,ASSLGQGVEAF
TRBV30,AWGLTNTGELF
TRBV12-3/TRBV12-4,ASTQPEIGGYT
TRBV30,AWFRFVTNYGYT
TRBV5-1,ASSPAPRADGELF
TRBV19,ASSIDSSYEQY
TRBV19,ASSRTGLDTQY
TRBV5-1,ASSLDLTGNTEAF
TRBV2,ASSESNRRGAKKNIQY
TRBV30,AWEYQEGSGYGYT
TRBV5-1,ASSEQGAKNEKLF
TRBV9,ASSVDSGQGEEKLF
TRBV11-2,ASSLRTAQETQY
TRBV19,ASSRLAGQETQY
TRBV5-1,ASSLDRGEAF
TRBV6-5,ASSYTKTGRINEQY
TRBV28,ASSPRFGGDNQPQH
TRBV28,ASRWGEVTGELF
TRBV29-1,SVEPSGSGTQY
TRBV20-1,SASLPGRTDTQY
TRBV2,ASSTDSPYSYNEQF
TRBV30,AWSDPSVQGAWEQY
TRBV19,ASSRSRQGPDTQY
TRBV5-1,ASSSGTGGYQETQY
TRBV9,ASSPGQGNTEAF
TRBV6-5,ASRGWSGTIY
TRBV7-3,ASSSLGPTDTQY
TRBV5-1,ASSPRTGGEQY
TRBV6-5,ASRETGGVEKLF
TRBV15,ATSSDSRGGEQY
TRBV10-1,ASSESTAQETQY
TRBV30,AWTVGAGYNEQF
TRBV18,ASSPPENYGYT
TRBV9,ASSPQLTGNYGYT
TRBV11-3,ASAPGRPPEQY
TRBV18,ASSPTGGLYNEQF
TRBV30,AWSALGWTATRQAF
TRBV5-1,ASTPTGGDYGYT
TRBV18,ASSPILGSNEKLF
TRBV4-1,ASSQGLSTYEQY
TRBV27,ASSFFPPVRGELF
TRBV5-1,ASSTDRGNYGYT
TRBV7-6,ASSSGTSGVGSTDTQY
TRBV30,AWIDKPATNEKLF